This section outlines one TCR beta chain sequence together with its context. Its antigen remains undetermined. The junction departs from the called germline gene at one end, perhaps through a read error. The cohort consisted of fewer than 700 healthy bone marrow donors. At the time of sampling, every cohort member was nominally healthy, though immune exposures that went unrecorded were likely present. The donor was CMV seropositive and was included in the group of approximately 300 seropositive cohort members. Every donor gave a peripheral blood sample, and the peripheral blood mononuclear cells from that sample were used for TCR beta sequencing. Genomic DNA extraction from the blood cell samples was performed with the Qiagen DNeasy Blood Extraction Kit. This sample was included in a study of cytomegalovirus exposure and HLA in healthy donors (dated by TCRdb to the late 2010s). In terms of the full investigation: An earlier analysis of about 530 of the donors reported about 260 Gb of sequence data and 117 million unique TCR beta sequences obtained from approximately 180 million T cells. An early release covering roughly 600 HLA-typed donors comprised approximately 290 gigabases of sequencing data and 85 million or so unique TCR sequences. Among the approximately 400 genotyped donors, around 81% belonged to the genetic ancestry cluster associated with self-reported Caucasian donors. The aim of the study was to test whether cataloging public T cell receptors could identify signatures of past pathogen exposure. The T cell repertoires of about 700 subjects were profiled by immunosequencing and related to cytomegalovirus serostatus. In addition to the first cohort of hundreds of subjects, a separate validation cohort of 120 different subjects was used. The study combined high-throughput TCR immunosequencing, statistical association of individual TCRs with disease status, and machine learning to predict cytomegalovirus infection status. A later analysis re-analyzed previously published TCR beta repertoires from roughly 630 donors and added high-resolution HLA genotyping to study TCR occurrence patterns. The later analysis used no new phenotypic data to find candidate immune exposures, relying instead on TCR beta sequences and their occurrence across donors. In an earlier analysis of a few hundred of the donors, high-throughput TCR beta sequencing was used to judge whether each TCR beta V gene segment behaved as functional or pseudogenic. Donor age, sex, ethnicity and CMV serostatus were collected together with the repertoire data. In a later genetic analysis, genome-wide SNP genotypes for about 55% of the roughly 700 donors were used, and that subset was treated as a discovery cohort. Every repertoire in the discovery cohort had been generated on one and the same sequencing platform. Class I and class II HLA loci were covered by the typing at four-digit resolution. The number of typed donors differed by locus: about 620-630 for A, B, C, DRB1 and DQB1; about 520 for DQA1; approximately 600 for DPA1; and some 450 for DPB1. Because of strong linkage in the cohort, roughly five DR-DQ haplotypes were treated as single units for association and clustering. Among about 360 genotyped donors of the cohort, an average of 235,054 unique TCR beta nucleotide sequences were sequenced per donor, roughly 18% of them non-productive.

According to the germline V gene, CDR1 reads SGDLS and CDR2 reads YYNGEE. Including cysteine and phenylalanine, the CDR3 has 14 amino acids. Only the CDR3 portion is preserved as DNA: 42 bases, with reading frame beginning at the first base. Libraries were made using the immunoSEQ multiplex PCR assay. For the multiplex PCR, a mixture combining 60 forward primers for TCR Vbeta segments and 13 reverse primers for TCR Jbeta segments was used. The CDR3 region of rearranged TCR beta genes was amplified from genomic DNA with a multiplex PCR assay. Amplified TCR beta libraries were sequenced as 87-base-pair reads on the Illumina HiSeq System. The study's processing was this. A later analysis tallied 75 million to 95 million unique TCR beta chains across the 600 to 700 repertoires, and about 12 million of those chains were shared by two or more donors. To remove PCR and sequencing errors, raw reads were error-corrected and collapsed into unique sequences using a nearest-neighbor algorithm that merged closely related sequences. CDR3 sequences were aligned to IMGT reference sequences to assign V, D and J gene segments. For a sequence to be retained, a match of at least six nucleotides to both a V gene segment and a J gene segment was required. Rearrangements were called productive when the CDR3 lacked stop codons and stayed in frame with V and J; all others were non-productive. Following IMGT convention, CDR3 was defined as the stretch from the second conserved V-encoded cysteine up to the conserved J-encoded phenylalanine. Sequences without an unambiguous match to a single V gene segment were excluded from the earlier analysis of a few hundred of the donors. In an earlier analysis of some 590 of the donors, V segments were called functional above 56.7% productive rearrangements and were called segregating when the between-donor standard deviation exceeded 5%. A statistical classification framework was built to diagnose cytomegalovirus status from the catalog of TCR beta chain sequences. In a later analysis, TCR nucleotide sequences were compared against IMGT/GENE-DB human TR gene sequences so that V and J genes could be assigned. In a later analysis, CDR3 sequences and most-parsimonious VDJ recombination scenarios were assigned using the TCRdist pipeline. In a later analysis, each TCR beta chain was defined by its CDR3 amino acid sequence together with its V-gene family, and reads lacking a unique V-gene family were excluded. To address suspected cross-contamination and a sequencing artifact, a later analysis removed several hundred highly shared, low-generation-probability nucleotide sequences. In a later analysis, a clonal expansion index was calculated for each public chain from normalized within-repertoire ranks of inferred template counts. Generation probabilities in a later analysis came from a VDJ recombination model fitted to out-of-frame rearrangements, and those results were checked against IGoR. In a later analysis, TCR-TCR, TCR-HLA and TCR-CMV co-occurrence was scored with hypergeometric tests, and a repertoire-size bias correction was applied to TCR pairs. A later analysis estimated false discovery rates by permuting HLA or CMV assignments 20 times. In a later analysis, co-occurring TCRs were grouped using DBSCAN, and TCRdist sequence similarity was added for clustering within HLA-allele-positive subsets. Co-occurrence clustering excluded repertoires with fewer than 30,000 or more than 120,000 public chains, plus five with anomalous nucleotide sharing. Here the immuneACCESS table is served through TCRdb, limited to in-frame sequences with V and J called. Missing clones are a known gap in these copies; in checked studies unresolved V genes cover under half, and the rest lacks a known reason. V, J and clone size are taken as reported in that table, and D and trimming were inferred from the DNA itself. In all, the sample holds about 260,000 clones, and roughly 81% of those were seen once. Together, the top ten hold 1.5% to 2.5% of the sample.

On the study overall, not on this receptor specifically: A later analysis reported that several top co-occurrence clusters appeared linked to parvovirus B19, influenza, CMV and Epstein-Barr virus. The classifier was reported to diagnose cytomegalovirus status with high specificity and sensitivity in both the original and validation cohorts. Because counts were too low, about 18 rarely observed V segments, including chromosome 9 orphons, were excluded from the earlier analysis of some 540 of the donors. Broadly in line with IMGT annotations, most TCR beta V segments showed up in productive rearrangements about 87% or about 30% of the time in an earlier analysis of 450 to 600 of the donors. Because HLA typing was unavailable for some donors at each locus, only the typed subset was used in association tests. A group of highly shared sequence variants was considered likely to be a technical artifact of the sequencing pipeline. Some IMGT-functional V segments, including TRBV6-2 and TRBV6-3, could not be distinguished by the 87-base-pair reads and were therefore excluded. Specific HLA alleles were associated with roughly 16,000 TCR beta sequences at a false discovery rate of 0.05 in a later analysis. It was suggested by the authors that the approach could potentially be generalized to other disease states and immunological phenotypes. A further reported finding was that TCR beta sequences accurately predicted the HLA-A and HLA-B alleles for most subjects in the first cohort. Most TCR sequences were seen in very few donors, while some public TCRs were found in many individuals. A later genetic analysis reported fewer N-insertions in productive TCRs among donors in an Asian-associated ancestry cluster than the roughly 640-donor mean. When HLA alleles, especially DR and DQ, strongly co-occurred, attributing TCR associations to individual alleles was difficult. Linkage disequilibrium might explain the correlated functional status among segregating V segments, but an unknown experimental factor could not be ruled out. A later genetic analysis associated a missense DCLRE1C variant with V-gene and J-gene trimming of TCR beta chains, and an independent cohort replicated the association. The only immune exposure information available for the cohort was CMV serostatus. A later analysis found that TCR association rates varied across HLA loci, with DRB1 alleles showing the most associated TCRs and HLA-C alleles the fewest. The study gave a list of around 170 TCR beta chains associated with cytomegalovirus. Compared with equally common non-associated chains, HLA-associated TCR beta chains in a later analysis were more clonally expanded and had lower generation probabilities. Roughly uniform sequencing depth across donors was assumed in presence/absence analyses, although this assumption may not hold. According to a later analysis, most CMV-associated TCR beta chains appeared to be HLA-restricted, and the HLA associations seemed to be driven largely by CMV exposure. Three of the identified cytomegalovirus-associated TCR beta chains were confirmed in vitro to be specific for cytomegalovirus antigens. The cohort was sequenced for TCR beta chains only, and without alpha or paired-chain data the features that could be detected were limited.

Input material: PBMCs. The V and J segments used are TRBV9 and TRBJ1-2, and 9 junction bases match TRBD1. The TCR sequence derives from a woman aged 40 to 50 in good health and CMV-seropositive. The CDR3 reads as follows: CASSGGTGSSGYTF. The nucleotide sequence reads TGTGCCAGCAGCGGCGGGACAGGGTCAAGTGGCTACACTTTC.